The 10 T cell receptor beta chains reported below all come from one sample, sequenced in a study of Ad26.COV2.S vaccination and SARS-CoV-2 variants. Treatment meaning: about 20 received Ad26.COV2.S at low or high dose, single or two shots; about five received placebo; per-sample allocation not given. At day 63 after the first vaccine or placebo injection, samples were drawn. TCRdb's copy holds only in-frame clones and misses some; the assay was immunoSEQ multiplex PCR. Of about 480,000 clones in the sample, around nine tenths were seen once. The material sequenced was peripheral blood, taken in a trial of Ad26.COV2.S vaccine versus placebo. Receptors were obtained from a person between 18 and 65 years old who received the Ad26.COV2.S COVID-19 vaccine or a placebo.

The genes are TRBV6-2 or TRBV6-3 and TRBJ1-5; D remains unclear. V was pared by 4 bases and J by 4 bases, with 8 bases between. CDR3 size: 13 residues. The germline V gene has CDR1 MNHEY and CDR2 SVGEGT. This CDR3 is CASSFVINQPQHF. CDR3 DNA: TGTGCCAGCAGTTTCGTCATAAATCAGCCCCAGCATTTT.

With respect to this clone: This sample also contains other DNA sequences that code for the same CDR3. The chain employs TRBV27 and TRBJ1-6, with no clear D. CDR1 and CDR2 from the germline V gene are MNHEY and SMNVEV (reference sequence). V was clipped by 2 bases and J by 4 bases, with 6 bases between them. CDR3 size: 14 residues. The CDR3 region has the DNA TGTGCCAGCAGTTTACCCGGTTATAATTCACCCCTCCACTTT. The encoded protein is CASSLPGYNSPLHF.

This clone has only a few counts. The rearrangement joins TRBV28 to TRBJ1-5, with 7 positions matching TRBD1. This CDR3 has 12 residues. Trimming cost V 10 bases and J 4 bases; bases outside gene matches: 4. Germline V gene data show CDR1 as MDHEN and CDR2 as SYDVKM. In DNA, the CDR3 is TGTGCCATCCTACAGGGGAATCAGCCCCAGCATTTT. Translating it yields CAILQGNQPQHF.

J is TRBJ2-1 and V is TRBV6-5; possibly TRBD2 for D (6 bases). The V end lost 2 bases, the J end lost 5 bases, and 13 bases lay between the germline ends. Germline lookup yields CDR1 MNHEY and CDR2 SVGAGI. This CDR3 region has 15 residues. The CDR3 coding sequence is TGTGCCAGCAGTTACGCCGGGAGACTAAACAATGAGCAGTTCTTC. Encoded protein: CASSYAGRLNNEQFF.

The gene calls are TRBV5-1 and TRBJ2-7, with D possibly TRBD1 on 6 matching bases. The CDR3 has 13 amino acids. The V gene lost 5 bases and the J gene lost 6 bases, with 15 bases spanning the gap. Germline V gene lookup returns CDR1 SGHRS and CDR2 YFSETQ. CDR3 DNA sequence: TGCGCCAGCAGGGTACAGGGTTCACCCGAGCAGTACTTC. Encoded protein: CASRVQGSPEQYF.

The chain is built from TRBV3-1 (or the pseudogene TRBV3-2) and TRBJ2-1; tentatively, D is TRBD1 (5 bases). Trimming removed 4 bases from V and 9 bases from J, with 16 bases in between. Germline V gives CDR1 LGHDT, CDR2 YNNKEL (reference sequence). This CDR3 has 14 amino acids. CDR3 DNA: TGTGCCAGCAGCCTTAAGGGGCTCGTCAGTGAGCAGTTCTTC. Residues: CASSLKGLVSEQFF.

The rearrangement links TRBV27 to TRBJ2-1; D possibly corresponds to TRBD1 (5 bases). CDR3 length equals 15 residues. Germline V gene sequence: CDR1 MNHEY, CDR2 SMNVEV (reference sequence). V gave up 2 bases and J gave up 6 bases, with 14 bases separating them. This CDR3 reads CASSLLPTGFNEQFF. For the CDR3, the DNA is TGTGCCAGCAGTTTACTGCCAACAGGTTTCAATGAGCAGTTCTTC.

This clone occurred a few times. The chain carries TRBV6-2 or TRBV6-3 and TRBJ1-1; 8 nucleotides match TRBD1. V shed 3 bases and J 2 bases; nucleotides not matched to a gene: 8. Germline assignment: CDR1 MNHEY and CDR2 SVGEGT. This CDR3 spans 16 amino acids. Written as DNA, the CDR3 is TGTGCCAGCAGTTATGTCAGGGGGCGCGTTAACACTGAAGCTTTCTTT. Translated: CASSYVRGRVNTEAFF.

The chain employs TRBV11-2 and TRBJ2-2; 12 bases fit TRBD2. Germline V CDR1 and CDR2: SGHAT, FQNNGV. The CDR3 has 20 residues. V shed 0 bases and J 9 bases; nucleotides not matched to a gene: 17. The CDR3 is CASSLEKALAGGPELWELFF. For the CDR3, the DNA is TGTGCCAGCAGCTTAGAGAAGGCTCTAGCGGGAGGGCCAGAATTATGGGAGCTGTTTTTT. Combining the CDR3 with reference TRBV11-2 and TRBJ2-2 gives the whole variable domain EAGVAQSPRYKIIEKRQSVAFWCNPISGHATLYWYQQILGQGPKLLIQFQNNGVVDDSQLPKDRFSAERLKGVDSTLKIQPAKLEDSAVYLCASSLEKALAGGPELWELFFGEGSRLTVL.

CDR3 sequence: CASSLAAGDPGELFF. CDR3 nucleotides: TGCGCCAGCAGCTTGGCCGCAGGGGATCCCGGGGAGCTGTTTTTT. The rearrangement uses TRBV5-1 and TRBJ2-2, with D tentatively TRBD1 (6 bases). This CDR3 has 15 residues. CDR1 and CDR2 from the germline V gene are SGHRS and YFSETQ. V gave up 0 bases and J gave up 6 bases, with 12 bases separating them.